The rows below give T cell receptor beta chains drawn from one sample of a study of CXCR3-negative and CXCR3-positive naive CD8 T cells. Reanalyzing the 5' RACE reads, TCRdb keeps one entry per CDR3 protein, without DNA. This sample's table has 50,000 to 70,000 distinct CDR3 sequences. The sequenced material came from naive CXCR3+ CD8+ T cells from blood. Receptors were obtained from a human donor in good health. Some clones in this sample may be carry-over from other donors' samples. Both conserved end residues are part of each CDR3. Each record gives: clone size, V gene, J gene, CDR3 protein. Size values are once, few and many counts, or a class for expanded clones, and some rows have none.

abundance: NA
v_gene: TRBV7-9
j_gene: TRBJ1-2
CDR3aa: CASSLPVKKANYGYTF

abundance: NA
v_gene: TRBV15
j_gene: TRBJ2-3
CDR3aa: CATSRGGGSGDTQYF

abundance: NA
v_gene: TRBV7-6
j_gene: TRBJ2-7
CDR3aa: CASSSGTGPSYEQYF

abundance: NA
v_gene: TRBV11-1
j_gene: TRBJ2-1
CDR3aa: CASSPTGQVSYNEQFF

abundance: NA
v_gene: TRBV28
j_gene: TRBJ2-1
CDR3aa: CASLGTGHNEQFF

abundance: NA
v_gene: TRBV20-1
j_gene: TRBJ1-3
CDR3aa: CSAREIVDPALGNTIYF

abundance: NA
v_gene: TRBV29-1
j_gene: TRBJ2-7
CDR3aa: CSVRTGGYEQYF

abundance: NA
v_gene: TRBV28
j_gene: TRBJ2-1
CDR3aa: CASSLGGPSVWGQFF

abundance: NA
v_gene: TRBV28
j_gene: TRBJ2-7
CDR3aa: CASSLLRREKGEQYF

abundance: NA
v_gene: TRBV28
j_gene: TRBJ2-5
CDR3aa: CASSLARGGWETQYF

abundance: NA
v_gene: TRBV28
j_gene: TRBJ2-7
CDR3aa: CASSLKTGTYEQYF

abundance: NA
v_gene: TRBV27
j_gene: TRBJ2-7
CDR3aa: CATSTPDSRPPYEQYF

abundance: NA
v_gene: TRBV7-3
j_gene: TRBJ2-1
CDR3aa: CASSPSGSGGANEQFF

abundance: NA
v_gene: TRBV6-5
j_gene: TRBJ2-3
CDR3aa: CASVRLAGGFDTQYF

abundance: medium-sized
v_gene: TRBV4-2
j_gene: TRBJ1-1
CDR3aa: CASSQEPGNTEAFF

abundance: NA
v_gene: TRBV5-4
j_gene: TRBJ2-7
CDR3aa: CASSGAPESGYEQYF